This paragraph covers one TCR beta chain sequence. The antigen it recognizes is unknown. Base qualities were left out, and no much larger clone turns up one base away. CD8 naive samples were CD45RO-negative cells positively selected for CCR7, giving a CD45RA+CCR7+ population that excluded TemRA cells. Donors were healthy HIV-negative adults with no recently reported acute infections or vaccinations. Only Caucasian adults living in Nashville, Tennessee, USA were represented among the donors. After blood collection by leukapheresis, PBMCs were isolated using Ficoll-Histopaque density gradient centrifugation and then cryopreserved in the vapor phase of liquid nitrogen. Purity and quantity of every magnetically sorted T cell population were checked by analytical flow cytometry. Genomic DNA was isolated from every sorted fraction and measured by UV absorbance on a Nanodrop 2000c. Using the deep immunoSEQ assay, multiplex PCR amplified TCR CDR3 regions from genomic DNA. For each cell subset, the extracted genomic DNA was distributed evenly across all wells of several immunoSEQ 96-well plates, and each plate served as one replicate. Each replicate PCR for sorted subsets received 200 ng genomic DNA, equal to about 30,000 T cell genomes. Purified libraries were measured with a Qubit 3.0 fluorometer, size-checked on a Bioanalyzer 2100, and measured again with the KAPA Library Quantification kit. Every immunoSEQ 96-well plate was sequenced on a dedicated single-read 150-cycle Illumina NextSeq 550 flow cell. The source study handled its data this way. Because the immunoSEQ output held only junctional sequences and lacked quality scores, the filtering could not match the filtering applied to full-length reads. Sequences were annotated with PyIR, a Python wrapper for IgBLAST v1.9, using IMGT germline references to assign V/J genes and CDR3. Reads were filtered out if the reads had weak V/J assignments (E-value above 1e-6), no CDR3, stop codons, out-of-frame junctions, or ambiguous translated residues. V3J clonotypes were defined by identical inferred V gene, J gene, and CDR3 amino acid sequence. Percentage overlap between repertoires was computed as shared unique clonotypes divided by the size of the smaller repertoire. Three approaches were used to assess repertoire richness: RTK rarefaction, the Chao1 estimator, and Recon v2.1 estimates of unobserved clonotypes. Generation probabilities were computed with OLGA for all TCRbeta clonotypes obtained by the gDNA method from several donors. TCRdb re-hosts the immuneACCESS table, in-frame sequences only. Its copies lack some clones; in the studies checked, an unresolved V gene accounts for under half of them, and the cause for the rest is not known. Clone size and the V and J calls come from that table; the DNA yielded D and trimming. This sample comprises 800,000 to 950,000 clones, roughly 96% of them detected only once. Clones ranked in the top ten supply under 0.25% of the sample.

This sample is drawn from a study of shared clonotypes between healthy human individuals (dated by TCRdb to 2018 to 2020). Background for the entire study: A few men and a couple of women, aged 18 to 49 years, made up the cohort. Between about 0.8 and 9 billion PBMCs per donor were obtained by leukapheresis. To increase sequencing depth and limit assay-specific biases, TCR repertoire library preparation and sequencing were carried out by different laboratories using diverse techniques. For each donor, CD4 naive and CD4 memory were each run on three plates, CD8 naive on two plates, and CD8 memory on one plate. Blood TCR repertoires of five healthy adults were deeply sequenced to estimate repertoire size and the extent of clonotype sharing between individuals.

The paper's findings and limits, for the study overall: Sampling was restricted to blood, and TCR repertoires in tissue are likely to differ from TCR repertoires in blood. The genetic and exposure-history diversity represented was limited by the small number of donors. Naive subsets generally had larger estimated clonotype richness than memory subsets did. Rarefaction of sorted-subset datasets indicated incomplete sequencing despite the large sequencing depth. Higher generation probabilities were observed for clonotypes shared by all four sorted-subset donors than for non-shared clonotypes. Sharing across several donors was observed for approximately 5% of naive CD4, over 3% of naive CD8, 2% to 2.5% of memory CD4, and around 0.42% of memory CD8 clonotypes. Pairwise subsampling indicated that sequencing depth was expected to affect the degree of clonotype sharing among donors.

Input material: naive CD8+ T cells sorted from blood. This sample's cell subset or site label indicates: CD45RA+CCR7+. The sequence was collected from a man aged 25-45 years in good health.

The nucleotide sequence is given as TGTGCCAGCAGCTCTCAGGAACCTTTCGAAAAACTGTTTTTT. Protein translation: CASSSQEPFEKLFF. The chain couples TRBV7-9 to TRBJ1-4, with no reliable assignment of the D segment. The germline V gene (reference sequence) yields SEHNR for CDR1 and FQNEAQ for CDR2. The CDR3 covers 14 residues, taking in both the cysteine and the phenylalanine. Only the CDR3 DNA stays, 42 bases, in frame from base 1. V and J are truncated by 4 bases and 8 bases respectively, leaving an intervening sequence of 14 bases.